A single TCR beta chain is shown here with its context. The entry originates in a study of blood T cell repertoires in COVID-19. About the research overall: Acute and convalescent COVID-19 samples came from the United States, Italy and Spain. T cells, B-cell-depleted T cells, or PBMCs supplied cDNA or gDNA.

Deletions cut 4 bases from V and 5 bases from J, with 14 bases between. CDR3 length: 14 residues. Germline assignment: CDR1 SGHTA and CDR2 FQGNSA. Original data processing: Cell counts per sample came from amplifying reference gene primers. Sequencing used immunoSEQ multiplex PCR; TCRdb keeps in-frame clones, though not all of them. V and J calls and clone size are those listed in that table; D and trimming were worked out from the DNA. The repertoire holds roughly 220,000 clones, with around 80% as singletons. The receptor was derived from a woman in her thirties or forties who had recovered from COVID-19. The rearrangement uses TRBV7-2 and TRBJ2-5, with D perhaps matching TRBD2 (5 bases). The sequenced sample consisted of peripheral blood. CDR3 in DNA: TGTGCCAGCAGCTCTGGGCCGGAGGAGGAGACCCAGTACTTC. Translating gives CASSSGPEEETQYF. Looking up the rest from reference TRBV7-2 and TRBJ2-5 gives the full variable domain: GAGVSQSPSNKVTEKGKDVELRCDPISGHTALYWYRQSLGQGLEFLIYFQGNSAPDKSGLPSDRFSAERTGGSVSTLTIQRTQQEDSAVYLCASSSGPEEETQYFGPGTRLLVL.